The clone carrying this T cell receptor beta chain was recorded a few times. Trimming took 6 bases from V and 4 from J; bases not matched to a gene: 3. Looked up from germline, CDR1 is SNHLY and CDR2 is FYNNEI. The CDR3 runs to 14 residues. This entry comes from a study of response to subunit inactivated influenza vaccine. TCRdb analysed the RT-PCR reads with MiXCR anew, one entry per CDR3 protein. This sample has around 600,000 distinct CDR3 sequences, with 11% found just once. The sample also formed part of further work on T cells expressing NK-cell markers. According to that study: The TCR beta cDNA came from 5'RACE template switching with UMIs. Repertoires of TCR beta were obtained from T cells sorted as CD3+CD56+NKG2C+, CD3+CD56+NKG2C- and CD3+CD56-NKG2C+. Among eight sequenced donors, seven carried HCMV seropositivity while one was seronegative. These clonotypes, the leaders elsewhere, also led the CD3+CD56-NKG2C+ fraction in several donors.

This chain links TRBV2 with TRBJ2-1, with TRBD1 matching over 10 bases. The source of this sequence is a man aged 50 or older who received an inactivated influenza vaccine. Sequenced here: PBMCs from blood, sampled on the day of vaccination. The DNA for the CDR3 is TGTGCCAGCAGGAAGGGACAGGGGTACAATGAGCAGTTCTTC. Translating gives CASRKGQGYNEQFF.